This T cell receptor beta chain was captured by sequencing in a study of Tregs in tolerant kidney transplant recipients. On this clone: As yet, its antigen is unknown.

The nonmyeloablative bone marrow transplants came from related graft donors, with transient mixed chimerism. CD4+CD25+CD127- Tregs, CD4+CD25- non-Tregs, CD4 and CD8 cells were sorted. Study conclusions and caveats: Biological reproducibility was not directly addressed in this study. Expanding Tregs on activated donor B cells appeared to best identify donor-specific TCRbeta clones. Tolerant patients' donor-specific Tregs expanded beyond overall Tregs, suggesting antigen-driven growth.

TCRdb's copy holds only in-frame clones and misses some; the assay was immunoSEQ multiplex PCR. The sample has about 81,000 clones; roughly 90% are singletons. The germline V gene has CDR1 SGHTA and CDR2 FQGNSA. V lost 6 bases to trimming and J lost 7 bases; unmatched junction nucleotides: 8. The length of the CDR3 is 14 residues. Sequenced material: CD4+ T cells from blood (PBMCs), taken 24 months after the transplant. This sequence was found in a human patient who received a combined kidney and bone marrow transplant. Some of these T cells may belong to the graft donor. The chain carries TRBV7-2 and TRBJ1-2; TRBD1 matches 10 bases. The CDR3 here is CASSTNRDRGGYTF. For the CDR3, the DNA is TGTGCCAGCAGTACAAACCGGGACAGGGGTGGCTACACCTTC.